The 5 T cell receptor beta chains below come from one sample, sequenced in a study of T cells in narcolepsy. Clones were sequenced by immunoSEQ multiplex PCR, and TCRdb holds only the in-frame ones, with some missing. The data hold about 35,000 clones, with 81% observed a single time. Sequencing was performed on memory (CD45RA-) CD4+ T cells from blood. The receptors come from a human donor in good health.

This clone appeared a single time. The rearrangement joins TRBV5-4 to TRBJ1-5, with unresolved D. V was pared by 1 base and J by 1 base, with 9 bases between. The CDR3 consists of 15 residues. Germline CDR1 reads SGHNT; CDR2 reads YYREEE (reference sequence). This CDR3 is CASSLRLGSNQPQHF. CDR3 nucleotides: TGTGCCAGCAGCTTGAGGTTAGGGAGCAATCAGCCCCAGCATTTT. Looking up the rest from reference TRBV5-4 and TRBJ1-5 gives the full variable domain: ETGVTQSPTHLIKTRGQQVTLRCSSQSGHNTVSWYQQALGQGPQFIFQYYREEENGRGNFPPRFSGLQFPNYSSELNVNALELDDSALYLCASSLRLGSNQPQHFGDGTRLSIL.

The chain employs TRBV6-1 and TRBJ1-2, with 7 bases fitting TRBD1. J lost 7 bases, V lost 0 bases, and 8 bases had no gene match. CDR3 length equals 15 residues. The germline V gene has CDR1 MNHNS and CDR2 SASEGT. CDR3 DNA sequence: TGTGCCAGCAGTGAAGCAAAGGGGGCTACGGGTGGCTACACCTTC. This gives the protein CASSEAKGATGGYTF.

Judged by abundance, this clone is medium-sized. The chain joins TRBV6-5 to TRBJ1-4, with D tentatively TRBD1 (5 bases). V lost 2 bases, J lost 7 bases, and 14 bases lay in between. The CDR3 loop spans 15 amino acids. CDR1 is MNHEY and CDR2 is SVGAGI in the germline V gene. CDR3: CASSYGGGVGEKLFF. As DNA, the CDR3 is TGTGCCAGCAGTTACGGTGGGGGGGTTGGTGAAAAACTGTTTTTT.

The V call is TRBV30, the J call TRBJ2-5, with 9 bases matching TRBD2. V shed 5 bases and J 4 bases; nucleotides not matched to a gene: 5. Germline loops: CDR1 GTSNPN, CDR2 SVGIG (reference sequence). The CDR3 runs 13 residues. CDR3 sequence reads: CAWSRRGGETQYF. The CDR3 bases are TGTGCCTGGTCAAGGCGGGGGGGAGAGACCCAGTACTTC.

The chain employs TRBV7-9 and TRBJ1-1; unclear D gene. V lost 5 bases, J lost 0 bases, and 13 bases lay in between. Germline V gene data show CDR1 as SEHNR and CDR2 as FQNEAQ (reference sequence). The CDR3 sequence is 15 residues long. CDR3 amino acids: CASSLLGLLNTEAFF. CDR3 nucleotides: TGTGCCAGCAGCCTCCTCGGGCTTTTGAACACTGAAGCTTTCTTT. The whole variable domain, filled in from reference TRBV7-9 and TRBJ1-1, reads DTGVSQNPRHKITKRGQNVTFRCDPISEHNRLYWYRQTLGQGPEFLTYFQNEAQLEKSRLLSDRFSAERPKGSFSTLEIQRTEQGDSAMYLCASSLLGLLNTEAFFGQGTRLTVV.